The 5 T cell receptor beta chains below come from one sample, sequenced in a study of blood T cell repertoires in COVID-19. Data came from immunoSEQ multiplex PCR; TCRdb stores just in-frame clones and leaves some out. The table has some 150,000 clones, around 92% seen once. The sequenced sample consisted of peripheral blood. These receptor sequences come from a man between 60 and 70 years old with acute or convalescent COVID-19.

The genes are TRBV6-5 and TRBJ1-1; D perhaps matches TRBD1 (6 bases). CDR3 length equals 14 residues. The germline V gene encodes CDR1 MNHEY and CDR2 SVGAGI. V lost 4 bases, J lost 1 base, and 10 bases lay in between. The DNA of the CDR3 is TGTGCCAGCAGTTCGGGGACATCGAACACTGAAGCTTTCTTT. Amino acid sequence: CASSSGTSNTEAFF.

The chain recombines TRBV19 with TRBJ1-6; D perhaps matches TRBD1 (5 bases). The germline V and J ends were trimmed by 8 bases and 0 bases, with 17 bases remaining between them. CDR3 length equals 17 residues. Germline V gives CDR1 LNHDA, CDR2 SQIVND (reference sequence). The DNA for the CDR3 is TGTGCCAGTGGATCCGCGGGGGGAAGCTCCTATAATTCACCCCTCCACTTT. Amino acid sequence: CASGSAGGSSYNSPLHF.

The rearrangement uses TRBV11-2 and TRBJ2-5; TRBD2 is a possible D gene (6 bases). Germline CDR1 reads SGHAT; CDR2 reads FQNNGV. Trimming pared 5 bases from V and 2 bases from J, leaving 9 bases between. CDR3 length: 13 amino acids. The CDR3 bases are TGTGCCAGCAGCCGGGACTGGCAAGAGACCCAGTACTTC. It encodes CASSRDWQETQYF.

V gene TRBV20-1 combines with J gene TRBJ2-2; maybe TRBD2 (6 bases). Germline CDR1 DFQATT, CDR2 SNEGSKA (reference sequence). Between the trimmed V and J ends, which lost 3 bases and 1 base, there was a span of 9 bases. The CDR3 totals 14 residues. Written as DNA, the CDR3 is TGCAGTGCTAGTAAGCGGGTGAACACCGGGGAGCTGTTTTTT. Translating gives CSASKRVNTGELFF.

With regard to this clone: The same CDR3 is also encoded by other DNA sequences in this sample. The V call is TRBV5-6, the J call TRBJ2-2; D is ambiguous. CDR1 is SGHDT, CDR2 YYEEEE, per germline. V was clipped by 1 base and J by 1 base, with 8 bases between them. The CDR3 runs 15 residues. CDR3 sequence: CASSLLQRNTGELFF. CDR3 in DNA: TGTGCCAGCAGCTTGTTGCAGCGGAACACCGGGGAGCTGTTTTTT.